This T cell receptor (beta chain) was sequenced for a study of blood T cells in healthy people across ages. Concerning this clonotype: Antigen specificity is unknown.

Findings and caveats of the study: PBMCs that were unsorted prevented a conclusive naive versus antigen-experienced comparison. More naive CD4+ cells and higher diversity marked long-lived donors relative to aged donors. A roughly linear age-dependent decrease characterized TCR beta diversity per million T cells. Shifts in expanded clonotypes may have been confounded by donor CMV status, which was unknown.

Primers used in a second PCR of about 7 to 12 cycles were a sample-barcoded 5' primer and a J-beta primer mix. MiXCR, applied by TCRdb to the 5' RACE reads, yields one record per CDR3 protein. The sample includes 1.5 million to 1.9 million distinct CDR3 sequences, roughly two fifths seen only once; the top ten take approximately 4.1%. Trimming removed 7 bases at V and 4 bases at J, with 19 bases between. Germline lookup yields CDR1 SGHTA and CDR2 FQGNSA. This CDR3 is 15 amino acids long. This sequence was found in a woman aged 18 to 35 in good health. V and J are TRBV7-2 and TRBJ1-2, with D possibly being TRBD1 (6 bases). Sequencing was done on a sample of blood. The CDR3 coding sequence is TGTGCCAGCAACTTCTCACAGGGCCTCCTCTATGGCTACACCTTC. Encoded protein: CASNFSQGLLYGYTF.